The 27 T cell receptor beta chains reported below all come from one sample, sequenced in a study of patients and donors after allogeneic stem cell transplantation. Each CDR3 protein gets one entry after TCRdb re-called the RT-PCR reads with MiXCR. Of 920,000 or so distinct CDR3 sequences in the sample, roughly 17% were seen once. Material for sequencing was blood, either unsorted or a sorted T cell fraction (not recorded which). The receptor set was obtained from a human donor who was either an allogeneic HSCT recipient or a stem cell or donor lymphocyte infusion donor (not recorded which). It is not recorded whose cells these are; they may come from a transplant donor.

V gene TRBV9 combines with J gene TRBJ1-2; no definite D call. This CDR3 contains 13 residues. Germline CDR1 reads SGDLS; CDR2 reads YYNGEE. V shed 3 bases and J shed 7 bases, with 13 bases lying between them. CDR3 sequence: CASSAHITGGYTF. In DNA form, the CDR3 reads TGTGCCAGCAGCGCCCACATCACTGGTGGCTACACCTTC. The full variable domain, with the rest looked up from reference TRBV9 and TRBJ1-2, is DSGVTQTPKHLITATGQRVTLRCSPRSGDLSVYWYQQSLDQGLQFLIQYYNGEERAKGNILERFSAQQFPDLHSELNLSSLELGDSALYFCASSAHITGGYTFGSGTRLTVV.

This clonotype was observed many times. V usage is TRBV5-1 and J usage is TRBJ2-7; D unclear. CDR1 and CDR2 from the germline V gene are SGHRS and YFSETQ. The CDR3 runs to 14 residues. Trimming cost V 0 bases and J 0 bases, with 7 bases left between them. CDR3 in amino acids: CASSLGPSSYEQYF. The CDR3 nucleotides read TGCGCCAGCAGCTTGGGCCCTTCCTCCTACGAGCAGTACTTC.

The chain joins TRBV12-3 or TRBV12-4 to TRBJ1-3, with D possibly being TRBD1 (5 bases). CDR3 length: 16 amino acids. The V and J ends lost 4 bases and 1 base respectively, with 14 bases between them. CDR3 nucleotides: TGTGCCAGCAGTTCGGGACTCGAGGAGTCTGGAAACACCATATATTTT. As protein: CASSSGLEESGNTIYF.

This clonotype was counted only a few times. The V call is TRBV12-3 or TRBV12-4, the J call TRBJ2-1; D possibly corresponds to TRBD2 (5 bases). V was trimmed by 6 bases and J by 9 bases, leaving 18 bases between them. This CDR3 contains 14 residues. CDR3 loop: CASSSGETGSEQFF. The CDR3 DNA reads as TGTGCCAGCAGCTCCGGAGAGACGGGAAGTGAGCAGTTCTTC.

V is TRBV4-1 and J is TRBJ1-5; 7 bases match TRBD1. Germline V CDR1 and CDR2: MGHRA, YSYEKL. The CDR3 sequence is 13 residues long. The V and J ends lost 0 bases and 12 bases, in that order; junction bases with no gene match: 5. The CDR3 nucleotides are TGCGCCAGCAGCCAAGATCGACAGGGTCTCCAGCATTTT. Translated: CASSQDRQGLQHF.

The rearrangement links TRBV20-1 to TRBJ2-2, with 9 bases lining up with TRBD2. Germline values: CDR1 DFQATT, CDR2 SNEGSKA (reference sequence). J was trimmed by 4 bases and V by 0 bases; bases with no gene match: 6. The CDR3 spans 16 residues. The CDR3: CSARDQKRGATGELFF. The CDR3 DNA is TGCAGTGCTAGAGATCAGAAGCGGGGGGCCACCGGGGAGCTGTTTTTT.

The sample holds a few counts of this clonotype. This chain links TRBV19 with TRBJ2-6, with 8 bases fitting TRBD1. Trimming took 7 bases from V and 2 from J; bases not matched to a gene: 10. The germline V gene has CDR1 LNHDA and CDR2 SQIVND (reference sequence). This CDR3 is built from 17 residues. The CDR3 loop is CASTDGDRSPGANVLTF. Written as DNA, the CDR3 is TGTGCCAGTACCGACGGGGACAGGTCTCCTGGGGCCAACGTCCTGACTTTC.

This clonotype was counted between two and nine times. V gene TRBV30 combines with J gene TRBJ2-7; unclear D gene. CDR3 length: 11 residues. The V and J ends lost 6 bases and 3 bases respectively, with 9 bases between them. The V gene's germline CDR1 is GTSNPN and CDR2 SVGIG (reference sequence). CDR3 nucleotide sequence: TGTGCCTGCGGACGGAGCTACGAGCAGTACTTC. Translating gives CACGRSYEQYF. Variable domain in full (rest from reference TRBV30 and TRBJ2-7): SQTIHQWPATLVQPVGSPLSLECTVEGTSNPNLYWYRQAAGRGLQLLFYSVGIGQISSEVPQNLSASRPQDRQFILSSKKLLLSDSGFYLCACGRSYEQYFGPGTRLTVT.

This clonotype has just a few counts. The chain joins TRBV11-2 to TRBJ2-1, with a possible D match to TRBD2 (5 bases). Germline V lookup: CDR1 SGHAT, CDR2 FQNNGV. This CDR3 spans 14 amino acids. V was shortened by 1 base and J by 8 bases, with 12 bases between the two germline ends. CDR3 in amino acids: CASSLALALDEQFF. CDR3 DNA: TGTGCCAGCAGCTTAGCGCTAGCTTTAGATGAGCAGTTCTTC.

This rearrangement joins TRBV7-2 to TRBJ1-2; TRBD1 matches at 7 bases. CDR3 length: 15 residues. Germline-derived CDR1 and CDR2 are SGHTA and FQGNSA. The ends lost 5 bases at V and 4 bases at J; junction bases unmatched: 10. DNA of the CDR3: TGTGCCAGCAGCCCCAGACAGGGTCTATTCTATGGCTACACCTTC. Protein: CASSPRQGLFYGYTF.

The rearrangement links TRBV12-3 or TRBV12-4 to TRBJ2-3; a possible D gene is TRBD1 (5 bases). V lost 5 bases, J lost 14 bases, and 17 bases lay in between. This CDR3 contains 12 residues. The CDR3 DNA reads TGTGCCAGCAGTAGGGGAAACGGCTTGCCGTATTTT. Translation gives CASSRGNGLPYF.

This clonotype was seen only a few times. This chain joins TRBV6-2 or TRBV6-3 and TRBJ2-1; 11 nucleotides align to TRBD2. The V gene's germline CDR1 is MNHEY and CDR2 SVGEGT. V dropped 7 bases and J dropped 6; count of bases not matched to a gene: 11. The CDR3 is 16 amino acids. CDR3 coding DNA: TGTGCCAGCACCCCTATTGAACTAGCGGGAGCCAATGAGCAGTTCTTC. Its translation: CASTPIELAGANEQFF.

This clonotype showed up just a few times. The chain carries TRBV20-1 and TRBJ1-3, with unresolved D. The CDR3 totals 17 residues. Trimming removed 0 bases from V and 1 base from J, with 16 bases in between. The germline gives CDR1 DFQATT, CDR2 SNEGSKA (reference sequence). CDR3 amino acids: CSARDSFKEPSGNTIYF. The CDR3 region has the DNA TGCAGTGCTAGAGACTCCTTTAAAGAACCTTCTGGAAACACCATATATTTT.

The chain couples TRBV29-1 to TRBJ1-1, with 8 bases identical to TRBD1. The CDR3 has 15 amino acids. From germline, CDR1 is SQVTM and CDR2 ANQGSEA. Trimming removed 4 bases from V and 0 bases from J; junction bases left unmatched: 7. CDR3 sequence reads: CSVATDRALNTEAFF. As DNA, the CDR3 is TGCAGCGTTGCCACGGACAGGGCTCTGAACACTGAAGCTTTCTTT.

The J gene is TRBJ2-3, the V gene TRBV6-5, with a tentative D call TRBD2 (6 bases). Deletions cut 2 bases from V and 5 bases from J, with 14 bases between. This CDR3 has 15 residues. The germline CDR1 and CDR2 sequences are MNHEY and SVGAGI. For the CDR3, the DNA is TGTGCCAGCAGTTACAAGACTAGAAGGCAAGATACGCAGTATTTT. Protein: CASSYKTRRQDTQYF.

The sample holds a few counts of this clonotype. V and J are TRBV3-1 and TRBJ1-4; D is ambiguous. Germline V gene data show CDR1 as LGHDT and CDR2 as YNNKEL (reference sequence). The CDR3 extends over 15 amino acids. V gave up 2 bases and J gave up 2 bases, with 9 bases separating them. The CDR3 loop is CASSQRTPTNEKLFF. The CDR3 region has the DNA TGTGCCAGCAGCCAACGGACCCCCACTAATGAAAAACTGTTTTTT.

This clonotype was found many times. The V and J genes are TRBV12-3 or TRBV12-4 and TRBJ2-1, with 7 bases fitting TRBD1. Trimming cost V 5 bases and J 4 bases; bases outside gene matches: 8. The CDR3 extends over 15 amino acids. The CDR3 is CASSLPGQTYNEQFF. CDR3 bases: TGTGCCAGCAGTCTACCGGGACAGACATACAATGAGCAGTTCTTC.

The chain couples TRBV14 to TRBJ2-3, with D possibly TRBD1 on 7 matching bases. CDR1 and CDR2 from the germline V gene are SGHDN and FVKESK. The V and J ends lost 2 bases and 2 bases respectively, with 11 bases between them. CDR3 length equals 15 residues. The CDR3 loop reads CASSQQGGYTDTQYF. In DNA form, the CDR3 reads TGTGCCAGCAGCCAACAGGGGGGCTACACAGATACGCAGTATTTT.

The chain couples TRBV9 to TRBJ2-7; D ambiguous. V lost 0 bases and J lost 7, with 11 bases in between. The CDR3 totals 13 residues. Germline V gene lookup returns CDR1 SGDLS and CDR2 YYNGEE. CDR3 nucleotide sequence: TGTGCCAGCAGCGTAGGTCCATTGCGAGAGCAGTACTTC. It encodes CASSVGPLREQYF.

Only a few counts were recorded for this clonotype. V is TRBV6-1 and J is TRBJ1-3; D perhaps matches TRBD1 (6 bases). Per germline, CDR1 MNHNS and CDR2 SASEGT. This CDR3 has 15 residues. Deletions cut 4 bases from V and 0 bases from J, with 10 bases between. The CDR3 reads CASSVTGSSGNTIYF. CDR3 coding DNA: TGTGCCAGCAGTGTTACAGGGAGCTCTGGAAACACCATATATTTT.

This clonotype was counted only a few times. The chain carries TRBV7-3 and TRBJ2-2, with 8 bases that match TRBD2. The CDR3 is 14 amino acids. The V and J ends lost 6 bases and 1 base, in that order; junction bases with no gene match: 1. Germline V gives CDR1 SGHTA, CDR2 FQGTGA. The CDR3 region is CASRLAVNTGELFF. The CDR3 nucleotides are TGTGCCAGCAGACTAGCGGTGAACACCGGGGAGCTGTTTTTT. The entire variable domain, with the rest obtained from reference TRBV7-3 and TRBJ2-2, is as follows: GAGVSQTPSNKVTEKGKYVELRCDPISGHTALYWYRQSLGQGPEFLIYFQGTGAADDSGLPNDRFFAVRPEGSVSTLKIQRTERGDSAVYLCASRLAVNTGELFFGEGSRLTVL.

The chain recombines TRBV27 with TRBJ2-6, with D unclear. Germline CDR1 and CDR2: MNHEY and SMNVEV (reference sequence). CDR3 size: 14 residues. Trimming took off 4 bases at V and 2 bases at J, with 6 bases between the two ends. The CDR3 reads CASSSLTGANVLTF. CDR3 DNA sequence: TGTGCCAGCAGTTCCTTGACTGGGGCCAACGTCCTGACTTTC.

This sequence joins TRBV20-1 and TRBJ2-7, with 8 bases fitting TRBD1. Looked up from germline, CDR1 is DFQATT and CDR2 is SNEGSKA (reference sequence). There are 15 residues in the CDR3. With 6 bases clipped from V and 1 base from J, the junction kept 11 bases outside the gene matches. The CDR3 sequence: CSALNTGGKSYEQYF. DNA for the CDR3: TGCAGTGCACTAAATACAGGGGGGAAATCCTACGAGCAGTACTTC.

This clonotype has only a few counts. The chain employs TRBV6-4 and TRBJ2-1; 8 positions match TRBD2. V shed 0 bases, J shed 3 bases, and the junction held 7 bases outside the gene matches. Germline V gene data show CDR1 as MRHNA and CDR2 as SNTAGT. CDR3 length equals 17 residues. The CDR3 sequence is CASSDSLASGRYNEQFF. The CDR3, as DNA: TGTGCCAGCAGTGACTCGCTCGCTAGCGGGCGCTACAATGAGCAGTTCTTC.

This clonotype came up a few times. The V and J genes are TRBV7-6 and TRBJ2-7; TRBD1 matches 9 bases. CDR3 size: 15 residues. The V gene's germline CDR1 is SGHVS and CDR2 FNYEAQ. V lost 6 bases and J lost 3; bases outside the gene matches: 9. DNA for the CDR3: TGTGCCAGCAGTCGACCCGGGACAGGGAACTACGAGCAGTACTTC. This sequence encodes CASSRPGTGNYEQYF.

The J gene is TRBJ2-3, the V gene TRBV16, with 7 bases lining up with TRBD1. V shed 4 bases, J shed 2 bases, and the junction held 9 bases outside the gene matches. The germline V gene encodes CDR1 KGHSY and CDR2 FQNENV. This CDR3 is built from 16 residues. The CDR3 spells CASSRITGVSTDTQYF. In nucleotides, the CDR3 is TGTGCCAGCAGCCGAATTACAGGGGTCTCCACAGATACGCAGTATTTT.

This clonotype was counted between two and nine times. The chain carries TRBV15 and TRBJ2-7; D is uncertain. Germline CDR1 reads LNHNV; CDR2 reads YYDKDF (reference sequence). This CDR3 has 17 residues. V was shortened by 6 bases and J by 3 bases, with 24 bases between the two germline ends. CDR3 DNA sequence: TGTGCCACCAGTAAGAGACGGAACACCCAGAACTTCTACGAGCAGTACTTC. Amino acid sequence: CATSKRRNTQNFYEQYF. Drawing the rest from reference TRBV15 and TRBJ2-7, the complete variable domain is DAMVIQNPRYQVTQFGKPVTLSCSQTLNHNVMYWYQQKSSQAPKLLFHYYDKDFNNEADTPDNFQSRRPNTSFCFLDIRSPGLGDTAMYLCATSKRRNTQNFYEQYFGPGTRLTVT.